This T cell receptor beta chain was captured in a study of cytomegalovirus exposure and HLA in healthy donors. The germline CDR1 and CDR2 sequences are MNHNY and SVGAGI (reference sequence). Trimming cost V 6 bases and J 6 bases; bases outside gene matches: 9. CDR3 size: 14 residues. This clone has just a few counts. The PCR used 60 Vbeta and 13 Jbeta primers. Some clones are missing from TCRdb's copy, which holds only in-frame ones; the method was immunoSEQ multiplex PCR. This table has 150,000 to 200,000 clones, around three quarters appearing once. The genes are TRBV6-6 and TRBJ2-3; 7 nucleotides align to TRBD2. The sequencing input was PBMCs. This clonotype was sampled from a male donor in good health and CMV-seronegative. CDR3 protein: CASRNGLVRDTQYF. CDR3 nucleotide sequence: TGTGCCAGCAGAAACGGACTAGTGCGGGATACGCAGTATTTT.